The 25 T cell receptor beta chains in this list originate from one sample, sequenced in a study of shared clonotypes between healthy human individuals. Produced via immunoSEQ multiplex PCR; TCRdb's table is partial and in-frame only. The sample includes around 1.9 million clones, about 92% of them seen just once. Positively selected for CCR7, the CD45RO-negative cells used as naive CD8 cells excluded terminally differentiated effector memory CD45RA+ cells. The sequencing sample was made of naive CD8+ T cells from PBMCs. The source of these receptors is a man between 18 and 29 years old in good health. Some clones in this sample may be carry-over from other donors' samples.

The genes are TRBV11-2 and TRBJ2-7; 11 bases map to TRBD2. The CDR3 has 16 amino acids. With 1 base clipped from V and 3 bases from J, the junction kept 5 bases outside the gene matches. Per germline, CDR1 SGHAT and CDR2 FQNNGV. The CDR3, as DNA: TGTGCCAGCAGCTTAGCCCGGACTAGCGGGCTCTACGAGCAGTACTTC. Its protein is CASSLARTSGLYEQYF.

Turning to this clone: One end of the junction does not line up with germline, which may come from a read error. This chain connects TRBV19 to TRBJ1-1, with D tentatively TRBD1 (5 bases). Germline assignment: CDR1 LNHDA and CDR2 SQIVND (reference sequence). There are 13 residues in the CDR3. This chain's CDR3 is CASRIDRNTEAFF. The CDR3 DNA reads TGTGCCAGTAGGATAGACAGGAACACTGAAGCTTTCTTT.

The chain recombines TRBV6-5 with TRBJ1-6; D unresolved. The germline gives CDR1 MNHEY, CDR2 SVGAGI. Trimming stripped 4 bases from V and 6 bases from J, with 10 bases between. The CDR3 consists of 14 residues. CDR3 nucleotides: TGTGCCAGCAGTTTCGAGGTAGCTAATTCACCCCTCCACTTT. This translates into CASSFEVANSPLHF.

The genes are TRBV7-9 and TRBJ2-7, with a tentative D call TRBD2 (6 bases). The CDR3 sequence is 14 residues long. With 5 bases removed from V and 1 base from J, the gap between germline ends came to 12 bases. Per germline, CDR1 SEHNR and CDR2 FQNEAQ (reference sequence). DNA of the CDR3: TGTGCCAGCAGCCCGGCGGCGGGATCCTACGAGCAGTACTTC. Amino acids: CASSPAAGSYEQYF.

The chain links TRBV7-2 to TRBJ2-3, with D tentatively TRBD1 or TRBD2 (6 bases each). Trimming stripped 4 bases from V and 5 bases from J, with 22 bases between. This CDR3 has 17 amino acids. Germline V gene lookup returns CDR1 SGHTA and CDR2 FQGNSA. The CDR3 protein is CASSSLGGRPGVDTQYF. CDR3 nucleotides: TGTGCCAGCAGCTCCCTCGGTGGGAGGCCAGGGGTAGATACGCAGTATTTT.

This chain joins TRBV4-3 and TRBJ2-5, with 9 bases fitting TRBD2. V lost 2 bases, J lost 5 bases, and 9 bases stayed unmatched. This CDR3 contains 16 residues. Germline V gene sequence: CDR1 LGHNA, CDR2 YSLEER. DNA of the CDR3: TGCGCCAGCAGCCAATTGCGGGAGGGCCTGGGCGAGACCCAGTACTTC. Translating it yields CASSQLREGLGETQYF.

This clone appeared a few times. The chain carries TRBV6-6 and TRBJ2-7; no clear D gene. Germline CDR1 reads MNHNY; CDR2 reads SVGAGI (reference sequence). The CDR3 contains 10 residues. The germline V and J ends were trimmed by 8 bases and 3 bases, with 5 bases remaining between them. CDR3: CASAHYEQYF. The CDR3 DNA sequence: TGTGCCAGCGCCCACTACGAGCAGTACTTC.

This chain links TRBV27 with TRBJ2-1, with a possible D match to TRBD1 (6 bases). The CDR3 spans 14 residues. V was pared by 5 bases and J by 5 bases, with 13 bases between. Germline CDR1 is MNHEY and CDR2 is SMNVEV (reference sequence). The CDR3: CASSPLPGDNEQFF. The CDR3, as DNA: TGTGCCAGCAGTCCACTACCAGGGGACAATGAGCAGTTCTTC.

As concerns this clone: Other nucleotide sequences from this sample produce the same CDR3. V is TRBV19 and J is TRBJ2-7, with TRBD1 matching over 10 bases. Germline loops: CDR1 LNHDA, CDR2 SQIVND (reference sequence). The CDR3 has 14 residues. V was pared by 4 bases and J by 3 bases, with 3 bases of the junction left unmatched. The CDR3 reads CASSNRDRGYEQYF. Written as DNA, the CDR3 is TGTGCCAGTAGTAACCGGGACAGGGGCTACGAGCAGTACTTC.

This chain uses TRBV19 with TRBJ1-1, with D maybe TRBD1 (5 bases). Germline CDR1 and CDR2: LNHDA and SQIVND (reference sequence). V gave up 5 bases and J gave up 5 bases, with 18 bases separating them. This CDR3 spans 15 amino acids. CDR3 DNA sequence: TGTGCCAGTAGTCCTCTCGGGGCCCATGGAACTGAAGCTTTCTTT. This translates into CASSPLGAHGTEAFF.

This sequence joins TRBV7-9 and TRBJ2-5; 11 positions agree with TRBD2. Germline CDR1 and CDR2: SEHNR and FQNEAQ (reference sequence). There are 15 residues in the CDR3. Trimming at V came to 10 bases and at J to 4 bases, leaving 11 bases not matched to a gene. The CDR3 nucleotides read TGTGCCACCGAGATAGCGGGAGGGCCCAGAGAGACCCAGTACTTC. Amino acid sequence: CATEIAGGPRETQYF.

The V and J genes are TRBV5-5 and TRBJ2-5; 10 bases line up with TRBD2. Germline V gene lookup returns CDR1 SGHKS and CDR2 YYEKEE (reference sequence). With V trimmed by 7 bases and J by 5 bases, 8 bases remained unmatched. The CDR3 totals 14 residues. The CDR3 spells CASAPGLALETQYF. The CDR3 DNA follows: TGTGCCAGCGCACCGGGACTAGCGTTGGAGACCCAGTACTTC.

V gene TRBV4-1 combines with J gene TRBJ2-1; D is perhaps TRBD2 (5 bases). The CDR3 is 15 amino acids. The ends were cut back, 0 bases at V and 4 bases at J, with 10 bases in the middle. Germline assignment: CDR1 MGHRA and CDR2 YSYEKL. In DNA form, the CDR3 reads TGCGCCAGCAGCCAAGAAGCACTAGAGTACAATGAGCAGTTCTTC. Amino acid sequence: CASSQEALEYNEQFF.

The CDR3 sequence is CASSAPRTGAREQYF. The CDR3 region has the DNA TGTGCCAGCAGCGCTCCGCGGACAGGGGCGCGTGAGCAGTACTTC. The chain is built from TRBV7-9 and TRBJ2-7, with 9 nucleotides matching TRBD1. Germline V gene lookup returns CDR1 SEHNR and CDR2 FQNEAQ (reference sequence). Losses at the gene ends were 5 bases for V and 7 bases for J; bases not matched to a gene: 12. The CDR3 runs to 15 residues.

DNA for the CDR3: TGTGCCAGCAGCTTATGGAGAGGGAACACCGGGGAGCTGTTTTTT. Residues: CASSLWRGNTGELFF. The chain carries TRBV7-2 and TRBJ2-2; D is ambiguous. V was cut by 2 bases and J by 1 base, with 8 bases left in between. The CDR3 consists of 15 residues. In germline, CDR1 is SGHTA, CDR2 FQGNSA.

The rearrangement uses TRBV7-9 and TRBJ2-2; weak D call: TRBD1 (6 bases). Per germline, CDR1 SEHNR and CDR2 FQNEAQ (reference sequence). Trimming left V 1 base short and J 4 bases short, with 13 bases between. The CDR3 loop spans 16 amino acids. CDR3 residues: CASSLGPQGTTGELFF. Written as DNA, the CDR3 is TGTGCCAGCAGCTTAGGACCGCAGGGGACCACCGGGGAGCTGTTTTTT.

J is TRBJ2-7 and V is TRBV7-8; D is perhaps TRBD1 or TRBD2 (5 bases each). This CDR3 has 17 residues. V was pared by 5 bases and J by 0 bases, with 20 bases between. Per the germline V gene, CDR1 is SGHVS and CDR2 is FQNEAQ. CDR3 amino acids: CASSPSPVWDDSYEQYF. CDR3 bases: TGTGCCAGCAGCCCCTCCCCCGTGTGGGACGACTCCTACGAGCAGTACTTC. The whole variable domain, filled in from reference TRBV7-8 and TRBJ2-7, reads GAGVSQSPRYKVAKRGQDVALRCDPISGHVSLFWYQQALGQGPEFLTYFQNEAQLDKSGLPSDRFFAERPEGSVSTLKIQRTQQEDSAVYLCASSPSPVWDDSYEQYFGPGTRLTVT.

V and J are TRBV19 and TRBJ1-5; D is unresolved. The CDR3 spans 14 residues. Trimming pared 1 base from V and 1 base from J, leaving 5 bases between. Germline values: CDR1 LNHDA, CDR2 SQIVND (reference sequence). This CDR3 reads CASSIGTSNQPQHF. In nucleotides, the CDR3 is TGTGCCAGTAGTATAGGTACGAGCAATCAGCCCCAGCATTTT.

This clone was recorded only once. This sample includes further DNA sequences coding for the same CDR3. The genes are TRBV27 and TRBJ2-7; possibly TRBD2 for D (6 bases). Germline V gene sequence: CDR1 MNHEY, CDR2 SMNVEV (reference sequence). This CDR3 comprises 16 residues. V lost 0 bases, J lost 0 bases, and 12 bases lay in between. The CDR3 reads CASSLSGGAGSYEQYF. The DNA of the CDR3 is TGTGCCAGCAGTTTATCGGGCGGGGCGGGCTCCTACGAGCAGTACTTC.

The CDR3 nucleotides are TGTGCCAGCAGTCTGACGGGAGTACACAATGAGCAGTTCTTC. Protein: CASSLTGVHNEQFF. The chain employs TRBV19 and TRBJ2-1; the D gene is possibly TRBD2 (6 bases). CDR1 is LNHDA, CDR2 SQIVND, per germline (reference sequence). V lost 9 bases to trimming and J lost 5 bases, with 17 bases between them. The CDR3 is made up of 14 amino acids.

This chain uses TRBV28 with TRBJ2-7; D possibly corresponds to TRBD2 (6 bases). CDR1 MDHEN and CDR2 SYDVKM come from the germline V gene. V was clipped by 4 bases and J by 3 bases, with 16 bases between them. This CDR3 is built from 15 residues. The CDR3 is CASSSPPGSYYEQYF. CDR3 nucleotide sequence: TGTGCCAGCAGTTCCCCGCCCGGGAGTTACTACGAGCAGTACTTC.

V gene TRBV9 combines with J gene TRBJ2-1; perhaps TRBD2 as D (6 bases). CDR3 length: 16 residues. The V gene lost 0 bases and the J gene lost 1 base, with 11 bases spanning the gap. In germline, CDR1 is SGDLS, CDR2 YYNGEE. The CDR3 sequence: CASSVESGRSYNEQFF. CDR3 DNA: TGTGCCAGCAGCGTAGAAAGCGGGCGTTCCTACAATGAGCAGTTCTTC.

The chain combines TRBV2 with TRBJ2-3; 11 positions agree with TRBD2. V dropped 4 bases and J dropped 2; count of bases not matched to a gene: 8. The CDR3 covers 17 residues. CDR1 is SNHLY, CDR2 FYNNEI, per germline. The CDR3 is CASSAPLAGEDTDTQYF. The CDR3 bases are TGTGCCAGCAGTGCCCCACTAGCGGGAGAGGACACAGATACGCAGTATTTT.

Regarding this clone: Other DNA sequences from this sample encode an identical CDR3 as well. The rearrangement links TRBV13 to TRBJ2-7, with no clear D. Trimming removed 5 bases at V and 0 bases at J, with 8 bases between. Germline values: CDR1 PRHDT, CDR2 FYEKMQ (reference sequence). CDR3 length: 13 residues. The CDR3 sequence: CASSPGTSYEQYF. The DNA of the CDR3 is TGTGCCAGCAGCCCGGGTACCTCCTACGAGCAGTACTTC. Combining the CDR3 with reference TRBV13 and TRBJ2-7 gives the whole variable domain AAGVIQSPRHLIKEKRETATLKCYPIPRHDTVYWYQQGPGQDPQFLISFYEKMQSDKGSIPDRFSAQQFSDYHSELNMSSLELGDSALYFCASSPGTSYEQYFGPGTRLTVT.

The chain's CDR3 is CASSLLEIQETQYF. The CDR3 coding sequence is TGTGCCAGCAGCTTGTTAGAAATCCAAGAGACCCAGTACTTC. The V gene is TRBV7-6, the J gene TRBJ2-5; D gene uncertain. The V gene's germline CDR1 is SGHVS and CDR2 FNYEAQ. The CDR3 has 14 residues. V was trimmed by 3 bases and J by 1 base, leaving 9 bases between them.